This T cell receptor beta chain came from a study of breast tumors, draining lymph nodes, adjacent tissues. The study's findings and limits: Compared with basal-like, luminal-like tumors shared significantly more repertoire with nontumor tissue. Tumors had less TCR diversity than lymph nodes, more than nontumor tissue.

Remarks on this clonotype: As yet, its antigen is unknown.

Breast cancer patients provided tissue from their axillary draining lymph nodes. V was pared by 3 bases and J by 0 bases, with 17 bases between. The CDR3 spans 17 residues. Germline V gene sequence: CDR1 SNHLY, CDR2 FYNNEI. TCRdb re-called the multiplex PCR reads with MiXCR, one entry per CDR3 protein. This sample has approximately 200,000 distinct CDR3 sequences; approximately 31% occur once, and the top ten carry 4% to 4.5%. The sequencing sample was made of axillary lymph node tissue. The rearrangement links TRBV2 to TRBJ1-1, with a tentative D call TRBD1 (6 bases). The receptor was isolated from a female donor with breast cancer. Some clones in this sample may be carry-over from other donors' samples. Here the CDR3 DNA reads TGTGCCAGCAGTGACCAGCGGGGGGCTATACTGAACACTGAAGCTTTCTTT. It is translated as CASSDQRGAILNTEAFF.